Listed below are T cell receptor beta chains from one sample, sequenced in a study of T-cell memory formation after mild COVID-19. TCRdb re-called the 5' RACE reads through MiXCR, storing one row per CDR3 protein. The profile shows roughly 40,000 distinct CDR3 sequences, less than 8% of them singletons. Sequencing was carried out using PBMCs or a T cell subset sorted from them (not recorded which). These receptors originate from an adult who had mild COVID-19 (a few samples of this study predate the infection). Cell type and time point are not known. Each CDR3 is given without its conserved first and last residue.

V gene,CDR3 protein
TRBV4-1,ASSQGASGSYEQY
TRBV11-2,ASSPLTGTSDQPQH
TRBV7-2,ASSSPPGTEEF
TRBV4-2,ASSQDNGREQY
TRBV27,ATQDTYNEQF
TRBV20-1,SARMAGQNTGELF
TRBV3-1,ASSQELGVPEAEAF
TRBV5-6,ASSPEGRHNEQF
TRBV7-3,ASSLGQGRDTQY
TRBV25-1,ASSAGQIYGYT
TRBV21-1,ASSKEGTPARGYEQY
TRBV27,ASSLQPGTYNSPLH
TRBV19,ASSGPYQPQH
TRBV28,ASSSPQGLKTQY
TRBV3-1,ASSQVRSTNEKLF
TRBV11-2,ASSRRWASGGETDTQY
TRBV5-1,ASSPAEVGTGELF
TRBV7-9,ASSFATSGFGNEQF
TRBV3-1,ASSQAVDTQY
TRBV20-1,SAMGPGANVLT
TRBV5-1,ASSLGPTASGNTIY
TRBV7-6,ASGRRPETQY
TRBV7-9,ASSLADRDWQF
TRBV11-2,ASSFGLYNEQF
TRBV6-1,ASRDGTVRNQPQH
TRBV30,AWSATGFSGNTIY
TRBV12-3/TRBV12-4,ASSKAWLAGAFLETQY
TRBV7-7,ASSSGGRDINEQF
TRBV20-1,SASVPNTGELF
TRBV6-5,ASSYSSLGGANVLT
TRBV6-6,ASSYRVERHEQY
TRBV4-3,ASSQGRAREQF
TRBV6-6,ASSDPGLATDTQY
TRBV4-1,ASSHILDTQY
TRBV11-2,ASHPGVTYEQY
TRBV10-3,AISHREPGNTIY
TRBV20-1,SAHLRGLTNEKLF
TRBV9,ASSEANTGGEQF
TRBV12-3/TRBV12-4,ASTIGGAGANVLT
TRBV3-1,ASSLSGPYSNQPQH
TRBV23-1,ASSQSRQPNTGELF
TRBV6-5,ASSYPIPPGELF
TRBV5-1,ASSLLGDSNQPQH
TRBV24-1,ATSLGGTGSNQPQH
TRBV11-2,ASSFKGVTNTGELF
TRBV5-1,ASSGGGSGNNEQF
TRBV30,AWSGGSDIQY
TRBV5-6,ASRVRQGAYGYT
TRBV2,ASSSGRTVSHNEQF
TRBV6-6,ASMAKVVGTVNSPLH
TRBV10-3,ASRLAGGDEQF
TRBV27,ASKDGQGPSYGYT
TRBV5-4,ASSLLGAYYGYT
TRBV10-3,AIGWRERETQY
TRBV29-1,SVGPGASQPQH
TRBV12-3/TRBV12-4,ASSQAVEAKNIQY
TRBV5-1,ASSPGTHSYEQY